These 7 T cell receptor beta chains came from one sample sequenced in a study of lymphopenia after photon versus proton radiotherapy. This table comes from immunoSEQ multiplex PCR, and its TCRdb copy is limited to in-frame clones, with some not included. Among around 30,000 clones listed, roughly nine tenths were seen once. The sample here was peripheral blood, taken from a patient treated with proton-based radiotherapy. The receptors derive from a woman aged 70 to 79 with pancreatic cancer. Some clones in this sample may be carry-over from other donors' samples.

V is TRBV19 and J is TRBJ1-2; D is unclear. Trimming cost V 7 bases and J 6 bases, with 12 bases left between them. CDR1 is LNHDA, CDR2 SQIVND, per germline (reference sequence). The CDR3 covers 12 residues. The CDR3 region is CASINPVDGYTF. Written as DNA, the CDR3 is TGTGCCAGTATCAACCCGGTGGATGGCTACACCTTC.

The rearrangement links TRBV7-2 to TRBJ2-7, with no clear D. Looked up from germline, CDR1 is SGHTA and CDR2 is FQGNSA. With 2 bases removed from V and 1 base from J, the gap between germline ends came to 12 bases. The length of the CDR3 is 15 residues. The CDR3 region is CASSLSIDASYEQYF. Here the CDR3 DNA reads TGTGCCAGCAGCTTAAGTATAGACGCTTCCTACGAGCAGTACTTC.

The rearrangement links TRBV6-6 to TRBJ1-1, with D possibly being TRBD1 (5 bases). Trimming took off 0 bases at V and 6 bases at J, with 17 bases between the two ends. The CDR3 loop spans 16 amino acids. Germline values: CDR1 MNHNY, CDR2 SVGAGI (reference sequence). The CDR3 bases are TGTGCCAGCAGTTACTCGATGGGGGGAGGAAACGCTGAAGCTTTCTTT. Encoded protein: CASSYSMGGGNAEAFF.

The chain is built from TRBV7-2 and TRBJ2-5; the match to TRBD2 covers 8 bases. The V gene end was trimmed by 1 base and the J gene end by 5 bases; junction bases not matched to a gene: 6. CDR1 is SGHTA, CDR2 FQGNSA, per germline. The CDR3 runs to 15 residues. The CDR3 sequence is CASSLGAGRGETQYF. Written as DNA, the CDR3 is TGTGCCAGCAGCTTAGGTGCCGGGAGGGGGGAGACCCAGTACTTC.

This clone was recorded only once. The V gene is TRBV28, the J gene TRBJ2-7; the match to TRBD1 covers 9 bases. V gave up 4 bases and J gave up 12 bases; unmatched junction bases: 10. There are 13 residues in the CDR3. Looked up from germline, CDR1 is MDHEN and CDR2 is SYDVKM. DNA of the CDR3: TGTGCCAGCAGTTCGGGACAGGGCCCCCTCTTGTACTTC. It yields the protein CASSSGQGPLLYF.

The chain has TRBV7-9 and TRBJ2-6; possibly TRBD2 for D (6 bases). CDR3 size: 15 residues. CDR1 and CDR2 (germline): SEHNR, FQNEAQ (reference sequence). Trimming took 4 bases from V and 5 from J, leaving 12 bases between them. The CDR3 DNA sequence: TGTGCCAGCAGCTCGGGACTCACGAGGGCCAACGTCCTGACTTTC. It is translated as CASSSGLTRANVLTF.

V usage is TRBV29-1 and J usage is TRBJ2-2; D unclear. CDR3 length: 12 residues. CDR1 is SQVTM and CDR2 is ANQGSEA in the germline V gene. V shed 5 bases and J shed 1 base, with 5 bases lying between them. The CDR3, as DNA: TGCAGCGTTCCCGGGAACACCGGGGAGCTGTTTTTT. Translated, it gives CSVPGNTGELFF.